These 29 T cell receptor beta chains share one sample of origin, sequenced in a study of blood T cell repertoires in COVID-19. Assay used: immunoSEQ multiplex PCR; TCRdb lists only in-frame clones, some missing. The sample contains some 220,000 clones, 70% to 85% of which appear only once. Source material: peripheral blood. Receptors were obtained from a man in his forties or fifties with active or convalescent COVID-19.

V and J are TRBV29-1 and TRBJ1-1; D is possibly TRBD1 (6 bases). V lost 3 bases and J lost 1, with 6 bases in between. The CDR3 spans 12 residues. Germline lookup yields CDR1 SQVTM and CDR2 ANQGSEA. The CDR3 sequence: CSVDRGNTEAFF. In DNA form, the CDR3 reads TGCAGCGTTGACAGGGGGAACACTGAAGCTTTCTTT.

The V gene is TRBV2, the J gene TRBJ1-2, with D hard to call. CDR3 length: 13 amino acids. V was trimmed by 3 bases and J by 5 bases, leaving 10 bases between them. Per germline, CDR1 SNHLY and CDR2 FYNNEI. CDR3 nucleotides: TGTGCCAGCAGTGAGCTGAGCACTTATGGCTACACCTTC. Protein product: CASSELSTYGYTF.

CDR3: CASSVGFRGDEQYF. In DNA form, the CDR3 reads TGTGCCAGCAGTGTCGGTTTCAGGGGCGACGAGCAGTACTTC. The chain carries TRBV2 and TRBJ2-7, with D possibly being TRBD1 (6 bases). Deletions cut 4 bases from V and 5 bases from J, with 15 bases between. Germline CDR1 and CDR2: SNHLY and FYNNEI. This CDR3 comprises 14 residues.

The J gene is TRBJ1-4, the V gene TRBV6-4; D ambiguous. Deletions cut 5 bases from V and 4 bases from J, with 14 bases between. Germline-derived CDR1 and CDR2 are MRHNA and SNTAGT. This CDR3 spans 15 amino acids. The CDR3 DNA reads as TGTGCCAGCAGTCCGACGGAAGGGAGTAATGAAAAACTGTTTTTT. This gives the protein CASSPTEGSNEKLFF.

The genes are TRBV18 and TRBJ2-7; 10 bases map to TRBD2. The junction had 11 bases not matched to a gene; V was cut back by 3 bases and J by 6 bases. The CDR3 is 16 amino acids. Germline loops: CDR1 KGHSH, CDR2 LQKENI. The CDR3 sequence is CASSPQGASGSAEQYF. The CDR3 DNA reads TGTGCCAGCTCACCCCAGGGTGCTAGCGGGAGTGCCGAGCAGTACTTC.

The rearrangement uses TRBV2 and TRBJ1-6; no firm D call. The V gene lost 5 bases and the J gene lost 0 bases, with 8 bases spanning the gap. The germline gives CDR1 SNHLY, CDR2 FYNNEI. This CDR3 is 15 amino acids long. The CDR3 bases are TGTGCCAGCAGTCAAACGAGCTCCTATAATTCACCCCTCCACTTT. This codes for CASSQTSSYNSPLHF.

The CDR3 sequence is CASRPTGGQETQYF. Written as DNA, the CDR3 is TGCGCCAGCAGACCAACAGGGGGCCAAGAGACCCAGTACTTC. The J gene is TRBJ2-5, the V gene TRBV10-1, with 8 bases fitting TRBD1. Germline CDR1 WNHNN, CDR2 SYGVQD (reference sequence). The CDR3 loop spans 14 amino acids. V lost 6 bases, J lost 1 base, and 4 bases stayed unmatched.

This chain links TRBV7-9 with TRBJ2-1; 10 bases are a match to TRBD2. The V gene's germline CDR1 is SEHNR and CDR2 FQNEAQ (reference sequence). CDR3 length: 16 amino acids. V gave up 5 bases and J gave up 5 bases; unmatched junction bases: 9. The CDR3 here is CASSLPGLAVHNEQFF. The CDR3 DNA is TGTGCCAGCAGCCTACCCGGACTAGCGGTCCACAATGAGCAGTTCTTC.

The rearrangement links TRBV28 to TRBJ1-5; D gene uncertain. Trimming took off 1 base at V and 0 bases at J, with 10 bases between the two ends. CDR3 length: 16 residues. CDR1 MDHEN and CDR2 SYDVKM come from the germline V gene. CDR3 residues: CASSLSYRISNQPQHF. The CDR3 DNA sequence: TGTGCCAGCAGTTTATCTTACAGAATTAGCAATCAGCCCCAGCATTTT.

On this clone itself: One end of the junction does not line up with germline, which may come from a read error. The rearrangement joins TRBV5-1 to TRBJ2-3; 13 bases are a match to TRBD2. The CDR3 totals 16 residues. Germline CDR1 SGHRS, CDR2 YFSETQ. This chain's CDR3 is CASRLGLAGLTDTQYF. CDR3 bases: TGCGCCAGCAGATTGGGACTAGCGGGACTCACAGATACGCAGTATTTT.

This chain uses TRBV5-6 with TRBJ1-6; the D is unclear. Germline V lookup: CDR1 SGHDT, CDR2 YYEEEE. The CDR3 has 15 residues. Deletions cut 0 bases from V and 9 bases from J, with 13 bases between. CDR3 residues: CASSLEYQEGSPLHF. The CDR3, as DNA: TGTGCCAGCAGCTTGGAGTACCAGGAAGGTTCACCCCTCCACTTT.

This chain uses TRBV28 with TRBJ2-7, with D perhaps matching TRBD2 (7 bases). The V and J ends lost 6 bases and 9 bases respectively, with 21 bases between them. This CDR3 has 14 residues. The germline V gene has CDR1 MDHEN and CDR2 SYDVKM. The CDR3 loop reads CASRSRGGGAAQYV. The CDR3 DNA sequence: TGTGCCAGCAGGTCCCGTGGTGGGGGGGCCGCGCAGTACGTC.

The chain has TRBV5-1 and TRBJ2-5; a possible D gene is TRBD1 (6 bases). V lost 0 bases and J 5 bases, leaving 17 bases between the germline ends. This CDR3 region has 16 residues. Germline values: CDR1 SGHRS, CDR2 YFSETQ. CDR3 amino acids: CASSLVTQGSGETQYF. In nucleotides, the CDR3 is TGCGCCAGCAGCTTGGTCACTCAGGGGTCGGGGGAGACCCAGTACTTC. Filled out from reference TRBV5-1 and TRBJ2-5, the complete variable domain reads KAGVTQTPRYLIKTRGQQVTLSCSPISGHRSVSWYQQTPGQGLQFLFEYFSETQRNKGNFPGRFSGRQFSNSRSEMNVSTLELGDSALYLCASSLVTQGSGETQYFGPGTRLLVL.

The chain joins TRBV5-1 to TRBJ1-2, with 8 bases lining up with TRBD1. The CDR3 extends over 13 amino acids. Trimming removed 4 bases from V and 7 bases from J; junction bases left unmatched: 6. Germline values: CDR1 SGHRS, CDR2 YFSETQ. The CDR3 loop is CASSEGQVGGYTF. For the CDR3, the DNA is TGCGCCAGCAGCGAGGGACAGGTGGGTGGCTACACCTTC.

This chain connects TRBV2 to TRBJ2-7; TRBD1 matches at 8 bases. V lost 6 bases, J lost 2 bases, and 0 bases stayed unmatched. CDR3 length: 12 amino acids. In germline, CDR1 is SNHLY, CDR2 FYNNEI. The CDR3 DNA reads TGTGCCAGCAGACAGGGGGCCTACGAGCAGTACTTC. Its translation is CASRQGAYEQYF.

The chain joins TRBV19 to TRBJ2-6, with D possibly matching TRBD1 (5 bases). Trimming left V 4 bases short and J 1 base short, with 14 bases between. The CDR3 extends over 17 amino acids. Germline loops: CDR1 LNHDA, CDR2 SQIVND (reference sequence). The chain's CDR3 is CASSTRTYLSGANVLTF. The CDR3 DNA is TGTGCCAGTAGTACCCGGACATACCTTTCTGGGGCCAACGTCCTGACTTTC.

This clone was recorded only once. V usage is TRBV19 and J usage is TRBJ1-2; 7 bases fit TRBD1. V lost 6 bases, J lost 4 bases, and 8 bases stayed unmatched. Germline CDR1 LNHDA, CDR2 SQIVND (reference sequence). This CDR3 is 14 amino acids long. Here the CDR3 reads CASRTTGASYGYTF. CDR3 DNA: TGTGCCAGTAGGACCACAGGGGCTTCCTATGGCTACACCTTC.

This chain links TRBV3-1 (or the pseudogene TRBV3-2) with TRBJ1-5; D is perhaps TRBD1 (6 bases). The CDR3 has 15 residues. CDR1 LGHDT and CDR2 YNNKEL come from the germline V gene (reference sequence). Trimming took off 3 bases at V and 3 bases at J, with 12 bases between the two ends. The DNA for the CDR3 is TGTGCCAGCAGCCAGGGGACATATCCCAATCAGCCCCAGCATTTT. Translation gives CASSQGTYPNQPQHF.

The chain uses TRBV6-5 and TRBJ2-7, with D perhaps matching TRBD2 (5 bases). V lost 7 bases to trimming and J lost 0 bases, with 7 bases between them. There are 12 residues in the CDR3. The germline CDR1 and CDR2 sequences are MNHEY and SVGAGI. The chain's CDR3 is CASKDFSYEQYV. Here the CDR3 DNA reads TGTGCCAGCAAGGACTTCTCCTACGAGCAGTACGTC.

V usage is TRBV20-1 and J usage is TRBJ1-2, with D maybe TRBD1 (5 bases). Trimming removed 3 bases from V and 8 bases from J, with 13 bases in between. This CDR3 is built from 12 residues. The germline V gene encodes CDR1 DFQATT and CDR2 SNEGSKA (reference sequence). DNA of the CDR3: TGCAGTGCTAGTCAGGGAACTCGGGGCTACACCTTC. It codes for CSASQGTRGYTF.

This chain uses TRBV2 with TRBJ1-5, with 8 bases lining up with TRBD1. The CDR3 contains 14 residues. Trimming removed 2 bases from V and 6 bases from J; junction bases left unmatched: 3. Germline V gene data show CDR1 as SNHLY and CDR2 as FYNNEI. The CDR3 nucleotides read TGTGCCAGCAGTGAACGTACAGGGGGTCAGCCCCAGCATTTT. Translating gives CASSERTGGQPQHF. The whole variable domain, filled in from reference TRBV2 and TRBJ1-5, reads EPEVTQTPSHQVTQMGQEVILRCVPISNHLYFYWYRQILGQKVEFLVSFYNNEISEKSEIFDDQFSVERPDGSNFTLKIRSTKLEDSAMYFCASSERTGGQPQHFGDGTRLSIL.

The V gene is TRBV4-2, the J gene TRBJ2-1; D unresolved. V was trimmed by 0 bases and J by 1 base, leaving 7 bases between them. The CDR3 covers 15 residues. Germline CDR1 reads LGHNA; CDR2 reads YNFKEQ. Here the CDR3 reads CASSQDYSSYNEQFF. DNA of the CDR3: TGTGCCAGCAGCCAAGACTATTCTTCCTACAATGAGCAGTTCTTC.

This chain connects TRBV28 to TRBJ1-6, with D possibly being TRBD1 (6 bases). With 7 bases removed from V and 13 bases from J, the gap between germline ends came to 17 bases. This CDR3 is built from 13 residues. The V gene's germline CDR1 is MDHEN and CDR2 SYDVKM. The CDR3: CASNLGGHDPLHF. The CDR3 nucleotides are TGTGCCAGCAACCTTGGGGGCCACGATCCCCTCCACTTT.

This clone was counted a few times. The chain employs TRBV7-2 and TRBJ1-3, with D possibly being TRBD1 (5 bases). V lost 5 bases and J 0 bases, leaving 14 bases between the germline ends. Germline loops: CDR1 SGHTA, CDR2 FQGNSA. The CDR3 runs 16 residues. CDR3 bases: TGTGCCAGCAGCCGCCCGCGGGGGTCCTCTGGAAACACCATATATTTT. It translates to CASSRPRGSSGNTIYF.

The chain uses TRBV3-1 (or the pseudogene TRBV3-2) and TRBJ1-1; D perhaps matches TRBD1 (5 bases). The CDR3 consists of 12 residues. Germline V gene lookup returns CDR1 LGHDT and CDR2 YNNKEL (reference sequence). V was clipped by 1 base and J by 8 bases, with 8 bases between them. CDR3 in amino acids: CASSQANREAFF. The CDR3 region has the DNA TGTGCCAGCAGCCAAGCTAACAGGGAAGCTTTCTTT.

The table lists this clone with a count of one. Other DNA sequences from this sample encode an identical CDR3 as well. This chain connects TRBV28 to TRBJ2-2, with D possibly TRBD1 on 5 matching bases. V dropped 6 bases and J dropped 1 base, with 9 bases sitting between them. The CDR3 length is 14 residues. CDR1 and CDR2 from the germline V gene are MDHEN and SYDVKM. The CDR3 coding sequence is TGTGCCAGCAGCTCAGGACAGAACACCGGGGAGCTGTTTTTT. Translated, it gives CASSSGQNTGELFF. Together with reference TRBV28 and TRBJ2-2, the CDR3 gives the full variable domain: DVKVTQSSRYLVKRTGEKVFLECVQDMDHENMFWYRQDPGLGLRLIYFSYDVKMKEKGDIPEGYSVSREKKERFSLILESASTNQTSMYLCASSSGQNTGELFFGEGSRLTVL.

Here the CDR3 DNA reads TGTGCCAGCAGCCTCTCGGGACTAGGGGGCTACGAGCAGTACGTC. Protein sequence: CASSLSGLGGYEQYV. The V and J genes are TRBV27 and TRBJ2-7; 8 nucleotides align to TRBD2. The V segment lost 6 bases and the J segment 3 bases; nucleotides outside the gene matches: 10. The germline V gene encodes CDR1 MNHEY and CDR2 SMNVEV (reference sequence). The CDR3 length is 15 residues.

Concerning this clone itself: Other DNA sequences in this specimen translate into the identical CDR3. The chain recombines TRBV10-3 with TRBJ1-1, with D possibly being TRBD1 (5 bases). This CDR3 is 13 amino acids long. Trimming took off 6 bases at V and 1 base at J, with 9 bases between the two ends. Germline-derived CDR1 and CDR2 are ENHRY and SYGVKD. The CDR3 sequence is CAIRSQGNTEAFF. The DNA of the CDR3 is TGTGCCATCAGAAGTCAGGGGAACACTGAAGCTTTCTTT.

This clone was seen once. The chain employs TRBV15 and TRBJ2-5; the D gene is possibly TRBD1 (5 bases). V lost 6 bases and J 5 bases, leaving 10 bases between the germline ends. The CDR3 contains 12 residues. Per the germline V gene, CDR1 is LNHNV and CDR2 is YYDKDF (reference sequence). CDR3 coding DNA: TGTGCCACCAGTCCAGGGCAGGAGACCCAGTACTTC. Protein product: CATSPGQETQYF.